Following are 26 T cell receptor beta chains from one sample sequenced in a study of post-analysis software for immune sequencing data. Study conclusions and caveats: Several TRBV segments were more frequent in patients than controls; TRBV5-6, TRBV5-1 and TRBV20-1 belonged to this group.

Prepared TCR beta cDNA libraries contained unique molecular identifiers. A single record per CDR3 protein comes from TCRdb applying MiXCR to the PCR reads. The sample contains 750,000 to 950,000 distinct CDR3 sequences, just over 45% of which appear only once. These receptors have no known antigen. Sequenced input: blood. The receptors were gathered from a girl aged 5-17 years with multiple sclerosis.

V usage is TRBV29-1 and J usage is TRBJ1-1, with unresolved D. The CDR3 has 15 amino acids. Germline-derived CDR1 and CDR2 are SQVTM and ANQGSEA. V was pared by 5 bases and J by 1 base, with 17 bases between. The CDR3, as DNA: TGCAGCGTTCTTTCATTGAGGCAGCGGAACACTGAAGCTTTCTTT. Translation: CSVLSLRQRNTEAFF.

The rearrangement links TRBV4-2 to TRBJ2-5, with D perhaps matching TRBD1 or TRBD2 (7 bases each). The V end lost 4 bases, the J end lost 3 bases, and 21 bases lay between the germline ends. Looked up from germline, CDR1 is LGHNA and CDR2 is YNFKEQ. This CDR3 comprises 17 residues. The CDR3 region has the DNA TGTGCCAGCAGCCGGAGACAGGGAGCGGGATGGGAAGAGACCCAGTACTTC. Translation: CASSRRQGAGWEETQYF.

This clonotype occurred a few times. This sequence joins TRBV20-1 and TRBJ1-1; D not resolved. Germline CDR1 and CDR2: DFQATT and SNEGSKA (reference sequence). Trimming took off 5 bases at V and 7 bases at J, with 14 bases between the two ends. This CDR3 region has 12 residues. CDR3 sequence: CSASRPNFEAFF. CDR3 DNA sequence: TGCAGTGCTTCCCGCCCTAATTTTGAAGCTTTCTTT.

Worth noting for this clonotype: The CDR3 does not close with the conserved phenylalanine or tryptophan, likely indicating a read error. The J gene is TRBJ2-2, the V gene TRBV6-2 or TRBV6-3; D is uncertain. V lost 2 bases, J lost 8 bases, and 9 bases lay in between. This CDR3 contains 13 residues. CDR1 is MNHEY and CDR2 is SVGEGT in the germline V gene. CDR3 loop: CASSYPRPGELFV. The CDR3 DNA follows: TGTGCCAGCAGTTACCCCCGCCCTGGGGAGCTGTTTGTT.

This chain uses TRBV5-6 with TRBJ2-4, with a possible D match to TRBD2 (7 bases). The better agreement between TRBJ2-7 and the DNA end casts doubt on the J call. The CDR3 sequence is 16 residues long. In germline, CDR1 is SGHDT, CDR2 YYEEEE. For the CDR3, the DNA is TGTGCCAGCAGCTTAGGGGGGGAGGTAGCGGTTTACGAGCAGTACTTC. This gives the protein CASSLGGEVAVYEQYF.

The CDR3 nucleotides read TGTGCCAGCAGCTCCGCCTCGACTAGCGGGAGGTCCGACAATGAGCAGTTCTTC. This encodes CASSSASTSGRSDNEQFF. The rearrangement joins TRBV11-2 to TRBJ2-1; 13 bases map to TRBD2. V gave up 4 bases and J gave up 5 bases; unmatched junction bases: 11. This CDR3 contains 18 residues. Germline-derived CDR1 and CDR2 are SGHAT and FQNNGV.

The J gene is TRBJ2-7, the V gene TRBV27, with D possibly TRBD1 on 6 matching bases. The J call may be in error: the DNA end matches TRBJ2-5 better. The CDR3 has 14 residues. Germline V gene data show CDR1 as MNHEY and CDR2 as SMNVEV (reference sequence). The CDR3, as DNA: TGTGCCAGCAGCCTCCTGGGGGCAGGACAGACCCAGTACTTC. This gives the protein CASSLLGAGQTQYF.

The chain has TRBV6-2 or TRBV6-3 and TRBJ1-6, with D tentatively TRBD1 (6 bases). The V end was cut by 5 bases, the J end by 6 bases, with 14 bases between. Germline V gene data show CDR1 as MNHEY and CDR2 as SVGEGT. The CDR3 is 15 residues long. The CDR3 DNA sequence: TGTGCCAGCAGTCCCGGGGGGCGCGGTAATTCACCCCTCCACTTT. Translating it yields CASSPGGRGNSPLHF.

The CDR3 sequence is CASSLVSSGAYNEQFF. CDR3 nucleotides: TGTGCCAGCAGCTTAGTCTCTAGCGGGGCCTACAATGAGCAGTTCTTC. This chain joins TRBV7-2 and TRBJ2-1, with 9 bases matching TRBD2. Germline loops: CDR1 SGHTA, CDR2 FQGNSA. The CDR3 has 16 amino acids. V was pared by 1 base and J by 2 bases, with 3 bases of the junction left unmatched.

The chain employs TRBV20-1 and TRBJ2-2, with no clear D. The CDR3 totals 13 residues. Trimming left V 3 bases short and J 5 bases short, with 10 bases between. Germline V gives CDR1 DFQATT, CDR2 SNEGSKA (reference sequence). In DNA, the CDR3 is TGCAGTGCTAGCCAAGATGGTACCGGGGAGCTGTTTTTT. As protein: CSASQDGTGELFF.

The chain employs TRBV13 and TRBJ2-1, with 7 bases fitting TRBD2. Germline V gene lookup returns CDR1 PRHDT and CDR2 FYEKMQ (reference sequence). V dropped 2 bases and J dropped 6; count of bases not matched to a gene: 7. The CDR3 contains 15 residues. The CDR3 spells CASSLQLAMSNEQFF. CDR3 coding DNA: TGTGCCAGCAGCTTACAACTAGCGATGAGCAATGAGCAGTTCTTC. The whole variable domain, filled in from reference TRBV13 and TRBJ2-1, reads AAGVIQSPRHLIKEKRETATLKCYPIPRHDTVYWYQQGPGQDPQFLISFYEKMQSDKGSIPDRFSAQQFSDYHSELNMSSLELGDSALYFCASSLQLAMSNEQFFGPGTRLTVL.

This chain connects TRBV5-1 to TRBJ2-1; 14 nucleotides line up with TRBD2. CDR1 is SGHRS, CDR2 YFSETQ, per germline. V was clipped by 2 bases and J by 9 bases; unmatched bases: 7. There are 16 residues in the CDR3. CDR3 residues: CASSFRLAGGPSEQFF. DNA for the CDR3: TGCGCCAGCAGCTTCCGACTAGCGGGAGGGCCCAGTGAGCAGTTCTTC.

The genes are TRBV7-6 and TRBJ2-3, with 10 bases fitting TRBD2. The CDR3 consists of 16 residues. V dropped 4 bases and J dropped 5; count of bases not matched to a gene: 9. Germline values: CDR1 SGHVS, CDR2 FNYEAQ. The CDR3 is CASSSGTSVGGDTQYF. In DNA form, the CDR3 reads TGTGCCAGCAGCTCTGGGACTAGCGTGGGGGGAGATACGCAGTATTTT. Variable domain in full (rest from reference TRBV7-6 and TRBJ2-3): GAGVSQSPRYKVTKRGQDVALRCDPISGHVSLYWYRQALGQGPEFLTYFNYEAQQDKSGLPNDRFSAERPEGSISTLTIQRTEQRDSAMYRCASSSGTSVGGDTQYFGPGTRLTVL.

This clonotype was seen a few times. V is TRBV10-2 and J is TRBJ2-7; D ambiguous. The CDR3 is 16 amino acids. V lost 6 bases and J lost 1, with 19 bases in between. Germline V gives CDR1 WSHSY, CDR2 SAAADI. CDR3 coding DNA: TGCGCCAGCAGAAACCCAGACACCAGTGCATCCTACGAGCAGTACTTC. Translated, it gives CASRNPDTSASYEQYF.

V usage is TRBV4-3 and J usage is TRBJ2-3; 9 bases are shared with TRBD2. The CDR3 spans 19 residues. The germline V gene encodes CDR1 LGHNA and CDR2 YSLEER. V lost 0 bases and J lost 3; bases outside the gene matches: 13. This CDR3 reads CASSQDVAGAPRGTDTQYF. For the CDR3, the DNA is TGCGCCAGCAGCCAAGATGTAGCGGGAGCGCCTAGGGGGACAGATACGCAGTATTTT.

The chain joins TRBV5-1 to TRBJ2-7; TRBD2 matches 7 bases. Germline V gene sequence: CDR1 SGHRS, CDR2 YFSETQ. J lost 2 bases, V lost 4 bases, and 12 bases had no gene match. The CDR3 totals 16 residues. The CDR3 DNA reads TGCGCCAGCAGCCCCGCTGCGTCTAGCGGAACCTACGAGCAGTACTTC. This gives the protein CASSPAASSGTYEQYF.

As to this clonotype: A much larger clone sits a single nucleotide away, making a read error possible. This chain uses TRBV6-5 with TRBJ2-7; 8 bases map to TRBD1. This CDR3 spans 15 amino acids. J was trimmed by 2 bases and V by 8 bases; bases with no gene match: 11. From germline, CDR1 is MNHEY and CDR2 SVGAGI. CDR3: CASGKRTGKTYEQYF. DNA of the CDR3: TGTGCCAGCGGTAAAAGGACAGGGAAGACCTACGAGCAGTACTTC.

The chain recombines TRBV7-9 with TRBJ2-5; a weak D match, TRBD1 (5 bases). The CDR3 runs 14 residues. Trimming took 5 bases from V and 4 from J, leaving 14 bases between them. Germline values: CDR1 SEHNR, CDR2 FQNEAQ (reference sequence). Here the CDR3 reads CASSPGDSLETQYF. CDR3 DNA sequence: TGTGCCAGCAGCCCGGGCGACAGTTTAGAGACCCAGTACTTC. Filled out from reference TRBV7-9 and TRBJ2-5, the complete variable domain reads DTGVSQNPRHKITKRGQNVTFRCDPISEHNRLYWYRQTLGQGPEFLTYFQNEAQLEKSRLLSDRFSAERPKGSFSTLEIQRTEQGDSAMYLCASSPGDSLETQYFGPGTRLLVL.

The chain has TRBV29-1 and TRBJ2-1; TRBD1 aligns across 7 bases. V lost 1 base to trimming and J lost 4 bases; unmatched junction nucleotides: 7. The CDR3 contains 15 residues. Germline V gene sequence: CDR1 SQVTM, CDR2 ANQGSEA. CDR3 amino acids: CSVEVGDREYNEQFF. As DNA, the CDR3 is TGCAGCGTTGAAGTGGGAGACAGGGAATACAATGAGCAGTTCTTC.

Worth noting for this clonotype: One junction end does not reproduce the germline sequence, and a read error may be involved. This sequence joins TRBV7-2 and TRBJ1-4; perhaps TRBD1 as D (6 bases). CDR3 length equals 15 residues. The germline gives CDR1 SGHTA, CDR2 FQGNSA. The CDR3, as DNA: TGTGCTAGCAGCCAAGAAGGCAGGGGAGATGAAAAACTGTTTTTT. Translation: CASSQEGRGDEKLFF.

CDR3 protein: CASSYLPPGVHEQYF. In DNA, the CDR3 is TGTGCCAGCTCATATCTTCCACCGGGGGTCCACGAGCAGTACTTC. V and J are TRBV18 and TRBJ2-7; D is perhaps TRBD2 (6 bases). CDR1 KGHSH and CDR2 LQKENI come from the germline V gene. The CDR3 is 15 amino acids. With 5 bases removed from V and 5 bases from J, the gap between germline ends came to 19 bases.

J is TRBJ1-6 and V is TRBV20-1; D unclear. Deletions cut 3 bases from V and 7 bases from J, with 13 bases between. The germline CDR1 and CDR2 sequences are DFQATT and SNEGSKA (reference sequence). The CDR3 is 14 residues long. CDR3 in amino acids: CSASISDLNSPLHF. CDR3 DNA sequence: TGCAGTGCTAGCATTTCGGATCTAAATTCACCCCTCCACTTT.

This clonotype was recorded a few times. The V and J genes are TRBV29-1 and TRBJ2-7, with 7 bases that match TRBD2. The germline V gene has CDR1 SQVTM and CDR2 ANQGSEA. Germline trimming cut 8 bases from V and 3 bases from J; bases unmatched to any gene: 7. CDR3 size: 12 residues. CDR3 in amino acids: CSYRASGYEQYF. CDR3 coding DNA: TGCAGCTACCGGGCTAGCGGCTACGAGCAGTACTTC.

The rearrangement links TRBV28 to TRBJ2-3, with 10 nucleotides matching TRBD2. CDR3 length: 13 amino acids. The trim removed 9 bases at V and 5 bases at J, leaving 5 bases unmatched. Germline V gives CDR1 MDHEN, CDR2 SYDVKM. CDR3 in DNA: TGTGCCAGTTCCGGACTAGCGGAAGATACGCAGTATTTT. Protein: CASSGLAEDTQYF.

This clonotype showed up just a few times. The V gene is TRBV5-1, the J gene TRBJ2-7; TRBD2 aligns across 7 bases. Germline values: CDR1 SGHRS, CDR2 YFSETQ. CDR3 length equals 14 residues. Unmatched junction bases numbered 9, after V lost 5 bases and J lost 4 bases. The CDR3 here is CASRPVGREYEQYF. The CDR3 coding sequence is TGCGCCAGCAGACCCGTGGGGAGGGAATACGAGCAGTACTTC.

The chain is built from TRBV12-3 or TRBV12-4 and TRBJ2-1, with D maybe TRBD2 (5 bases). The CDR3 consists of 15 residues. The ends were cut back, 2 bases at V and 2 bases at J, with 10 bases in the middle. Written as DNA, the CDR3 is TGTGCCAGCAGTTTAAGGAGGAGCCCCTACAATGAGCAGTTCTTC. Translating gives CASSLRRSPYNEQFF.